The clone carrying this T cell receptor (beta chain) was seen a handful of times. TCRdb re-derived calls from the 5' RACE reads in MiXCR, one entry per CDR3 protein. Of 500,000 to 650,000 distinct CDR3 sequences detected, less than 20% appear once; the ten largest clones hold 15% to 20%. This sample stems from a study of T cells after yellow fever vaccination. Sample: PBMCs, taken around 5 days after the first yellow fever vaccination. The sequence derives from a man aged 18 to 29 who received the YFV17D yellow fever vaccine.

DNA for the CDR3: TGTGCCAGCAGCTTACAAAGGGACAGAGCTTTCTTT. It is translated as CASSLQRDRAFF. The rearrangement joins TRBV7-9 to TRBJ1-1; 7 bases align to TRBD1. CDR3 length equals 12 residues. Per germline, CDR1 SEHNR and CDR2 FQNEAQ (reference sequence). Trimming removed 2 bases from V and 10 bases from J; junction bases left unmatched: 4.